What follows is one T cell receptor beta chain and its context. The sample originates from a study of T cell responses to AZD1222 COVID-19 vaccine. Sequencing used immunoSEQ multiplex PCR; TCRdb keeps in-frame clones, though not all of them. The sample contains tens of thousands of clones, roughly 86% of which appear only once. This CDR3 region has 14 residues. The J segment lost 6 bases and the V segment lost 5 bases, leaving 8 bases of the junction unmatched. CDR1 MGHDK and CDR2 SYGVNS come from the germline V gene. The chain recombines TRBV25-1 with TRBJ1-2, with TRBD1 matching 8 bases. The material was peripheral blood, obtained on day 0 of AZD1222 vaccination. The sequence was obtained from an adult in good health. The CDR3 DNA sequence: TGTGCCAGCAGTAATCCAGGGGGCGCCCATGGCTACACCTTC. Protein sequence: CASSNPGGAHGYTF.